This T cell receptor (beta chain) is from a study of T-cell reconstitution after alpha-beta-depleted transplantation in children listed by TCRdb under 2016. About the investigation overall: T-cell immune reconstitution after TCRalphabeta/CD19-depleted allogeneic hematopoietic cell transplantation in children was quantitatively tracked in the study by means of TCR repertoire profiling.

V was cut back by 1 base and J by 4 bases, leaving a gap of 11 bases between them. Per the germline V gene (reference sequence), DFQATT is the CDR1 and SNEGSKA is the CDR2. CDR3 length: 14 amino acids, cysteine to phenylalanine. The CDR3 DNA has 42 bases and is translated from base 1. The library came from PCR. Sequencing was performed on an Illumina HiSeq 2500. TCR library preparation used molecular barcoding, with unique molecular identifiers applied to normalize quantification of the TCRbeta repertoire. TCRdb redid the processing of the public reads, applying fastp at Q25 and MiXCR, and retained in-frame beta chains. All rows with the same CDR3 protein become a single entry with the most common DNA and genes. The sample table shows about 610,000 distinct CDR3 sequences, and about 11% are seen once. Approximately 4.1% of the sample comes from the top ten. This clonotype was observed at least ten times. Its antigen is not yet known. Base qualities are not recorded, but no much larger clone differs from it by a single base.

Recombination linked TRBV20-1 to TRBJ1-5; the D gene is possibly TRBD1, with 5 bases matching. This receptor was taken from a human donor who donated a stem cell graft to a child with acute myeloid leukemia. The starting material was PBMCs from the stem cell graft donor, obtained from the stem cell graft. The CDR3 sequence is CSARGKSGNQPQHF. The DNA sequence follows: TGCAGTGCTAGAGGGAAATCAGGGAATCAGCCCCAGCATTTT.